The 10 T cell receptor beta chains listed next were all sequenced from one sample in a study of CD8 T cells in ankylosing spondylitis. No antigen is known for these receptors. General study findings and limits: In ankylosing spondylitis blood, a motif of seven to nine highly homologous TCR beta variants appeared characteristic.

TCRdb analysed the 5' RACE reads with MiXCR anew, one entry per CDR3 protein. The profile shows about 800,000 distinct CDR3 sequences, about 11% of them singletons. Sample: blood, either unsorted or a sorted T cell fraction (not recorded which). Receptors were obtained from a male donor with ankylosing spondylitis.

V gene TRBV20-1 combines with J gene TRBJ1-2; D uncertain. Trimming shortened V by 7 bases and J by 0 bases, and 6 bases separated the two germline ends. This CDR3 has 11 amino acids. Germline CDR1 and CDR2: DFQATT and SNEGSKA (reference sequence). The CDR3 sequence: CSVESNYGYTF. Here the CDR3 DNA reads TGCAGTGTCGAATCTAACTATGGCTACACCTTC.

This rearrangement joins TRBV6-2 or TRBV6-3 to TRBJ2-6; tentative D call: TRBD1 (5 bases). The CDR3 is 15 amino acids. V lost 7 bases to trimming and J lost 2 bases, with 12 bases between them. CDR1 and CDR2 from the germline V gene are MNHEY and SVGEGT. CDR3 sequence: CASTVDSPGANVLTF. In DNA form, the CDR3 reads TGTGCCAGCACCGTAGACAGTCCTGGGGCCAACGTCCTGACTTTC.

The V and J genes are TRBV5-1 and TRBJ1-2; D perhaps matches TRBD1 (6 bases). Per the germline V gene, CDR1 is SGHRS and CDR2 is YFSETQ. The CDR3 is 14 residues long. With 6 bases removed from V and 2 bases from J, the gap between germline ends came to 14 bases. CDR3 DNA: TGCGCCAGCACCATGAATACAGGGAACTATGGCTACACCTTC. Amino acid sequence: CASTMNTGNYGYTF.

The V and J genes are TRBV2 and TRBJ1-2; maybe TRBD1 (6 bases). V lost 9 bases, J lost 1 base, and 9 bases lay in between. Per germline, CDR1 SNHLY and CDR2 FYNNEI. The CDR3 has 12 residues. CDR3: CARQGVNYGYTF. The CDR3 DNA reads as TGTGCCAGACAGGGTGTTAACTATGGCTACACCTTC.

This clonotype has a count of ten or more. The chain is built from TRBV7-9 and TRBJ2-3, with D unclear. V dropped 4 bases and J dropped 6 bases, with 8 bases sitting between them. The CDR3 contains 12 residues. CDR1 and CDR2 (germline): SEHNR, FQNEAQ (reference sequence). As DNA, the CDR3 is TGTGCCAGCAGCTCCGGGTGGGATACGCAGTATTTT. Residues: CASSSGWDTQYF.

This clonotype was observed a handful of times. The V call is TRBV4-2, the J call TRBJ2-3; 9 bases map to TRBD1. Unmatched junction bases numbered 9, after V lost 1 base and J lost 13 bases. Germline CDR1 and CDR2: LGHNA and YNFKEQ. The CDR3 contains 14 residues. The CDR3 region is CASSQVGDRELEYF. For the CDR3, the DNA is TGTGCCAGCAGCCAAGTCGGGGACAGGGAATTAGAGTATTTT.

This clonotype has at least ten counts. V is TRBV9 and J is TRBJ1-6; 8 nucleotides line up with TRBD1. CDR1 SGDLS and CDR2 YYNGEE come from the germline V gene. V was clipped by 3 bases and J by 8 bases; unmatched bases: 4. The CDR3 loop spans 14 amino acids. CDR3 in DNA: TGTGCCAGCAGCGCCGGACAGGGTGATTCACCCCTCCACTTT. Amino acids: CASSAGQGDSPLHF.

This clonotype was counted only a few times. This chain uses TRBV5-5 with TRBJ2-7, with TRBD2 identical over 7 bases. This CDR3 spans 14 amino acids. The germline V gene has CDR1 SGHKS and CDR2 YYEKEE (reference sequence). Germline trimming cut 2 bases from V and 2 bases from J; bases unmatched to any gene: 4. CDR3 in amino acids: CASSLTAGAYEQYF. The CDR3 DNA reads as TGTGCCAGCAGCTTAACGGCGGGAGCCTACGAGCAGTACTTC.

This clonotype was seen at least ten times. This rearrangement joins TRBV12-3 or TRBV12-4 to TRBJ1-2, with D tentatively TRBD1 (6 bases). CDR3 length: 13 amino acids. The V and J ends lost 3 bases and 7 bases respectively, with 12 bases between them. The chain's CDR3 is CASSFQGLGGYTF. The DNA for the CDR3 is TGTGCCAGCAGTTTTCAGGGGTTGGGTGGCTACACCTTC.

This clonotype has just a few counts. The chain joins TRBV20-1 to TRBJ2-2; 7 bases line up with TRBD2. This CDR3 region has 16 residues. With V trimmed by 3 bases and J by 4 bases, 11 bases remained unmatched. Germline V CDR1 and CDR2: DFQATT, SNEGSKA (reference sequence). This CDR3 reads CSARGRGGSFTGELFF. The CDR3 DNA follows: TGCAGTGCTAGGGGAAGAGGCGGGAGCTTCACCGGGGAGCTGTTTTTT.